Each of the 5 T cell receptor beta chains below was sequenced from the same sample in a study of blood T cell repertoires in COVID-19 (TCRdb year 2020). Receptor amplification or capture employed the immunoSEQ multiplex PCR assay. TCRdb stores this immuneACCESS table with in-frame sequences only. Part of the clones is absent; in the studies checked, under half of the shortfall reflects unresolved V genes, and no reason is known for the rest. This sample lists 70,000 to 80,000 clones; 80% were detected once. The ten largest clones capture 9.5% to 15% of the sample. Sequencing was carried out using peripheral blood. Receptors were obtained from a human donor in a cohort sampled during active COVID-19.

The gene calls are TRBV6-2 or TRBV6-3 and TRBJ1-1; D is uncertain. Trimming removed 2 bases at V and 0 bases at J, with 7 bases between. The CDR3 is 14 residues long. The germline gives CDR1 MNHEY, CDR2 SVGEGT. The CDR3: CASSYNRLNTEAFF. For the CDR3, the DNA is TGTGCCAGCAGTTACAACAGATTGAACACTGAAGCTTTCTTT.

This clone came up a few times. CDR3 DNA: TGTGCCAGCAGCTTAACAGGGGGCGCCGGACCCCTCCACTTT. Translated: CASSLTGGAGPLHF. The chain joins TRBV7-9 to TRBJ1-6, with TRBD1 matching over 9 bases. V lost 2 bases to trimming and J lost 12 bases; unmatched junction nucleotides: 5. There are 14 residues in the CDR3. From germline, CDR1 is SEHNR and CDR2 FQNEAQ (reference sequence).

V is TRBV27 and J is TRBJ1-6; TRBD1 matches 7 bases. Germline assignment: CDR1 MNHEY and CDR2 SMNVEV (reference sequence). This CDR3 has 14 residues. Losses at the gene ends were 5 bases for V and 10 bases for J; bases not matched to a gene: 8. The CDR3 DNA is TGTGCCAGCAGTAGGGGACAGATCAACTCACCCCTCCACTTT. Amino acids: CASSRGQINSPLHF.

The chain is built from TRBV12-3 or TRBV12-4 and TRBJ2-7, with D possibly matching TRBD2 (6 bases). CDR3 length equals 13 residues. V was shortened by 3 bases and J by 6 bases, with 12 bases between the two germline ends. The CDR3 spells CASSFGAGSEQYF. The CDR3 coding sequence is TGTGCCAGCAGTTTTGGGGCCGGGAGCGAGCAGTACTTC.

The DNA for the CDR3 is TGTGCCAGCAGTTCGGCGGACAGTCAAGAGACCCAGTACTTC. Amino acids: CASSSADSQETQYF. The V gene is TRBV27, the J gene TRBJ2-5, with a tentative D call TRBD1 (6 bases). V dropped 4 bases and J dropped 2 bases, with 11 bases sitting between them. The CDR3 runs 14 residues. Germline lookup yields CDR1 MNHEY and CDR2 SMNVEV (reference sequence).